This TCR beta chain appears in the sequencing data of a study of T cells in localized non-small cell lung cancer (dated by TCRdb to the early 2020s). Broadly, across the study: The study examined T cell repertoires in under 300 patients with early-stage NSCLC and compared tumors with uninvolved tumor-adjacent lungs. All 240 or so NSCLC patients in the cohort were treatment-naive and had localized lung tumors that were resected. NSCLC patients had a mean age of roughly 66 years, and around 140 were male and about a hundred female.

Study-level results and caveats: Uninvolved tumor-adjacent lung showed the highest T cell clonality, higher than tumor, which suggests more focused antigenic responses in the uninvolved tumor-adjacent lung. Multi-region tumor sequencing was not performed, so intratumor heterogeneity could not be excluded. Higher T cell density in blood was associated with longer overall survival, whereas higher clonality in adjacent lung was associated with shorter survival. A median of approximately 57 of the top 100 tumor clones were detected in paired uninvolved adjacent lung, and 25 to 35 of these tumor clones were also found among the top 100 clones of the paired uninvolved adjacent lung. Because the study design was exploratory, TCR variables were selected using unadjusted p-values without false-discovery rate correction.

Trimmed from V: 4 bases; trimmed from J: 3 bases; junction bases lacking a gene match: 11. The germline V gene sets CDR1 to MNHEY and CDR2 to SVGAGI. Taken from cysteine to phenylalanine, the CDR3 has 16 residues. Of the read, only the CDR3 DNA is kept; its 48 bases are in frame from base 1. At diagnosis, peripheral blood, uninvolved tumor-adjacent lung and tumor were collected and were preserved as a mix of fresh-frozen and FFPE material. For TCR repertoire profiling, the blood samples were analyzed as peripheral blood mononuclear cells. TCR beta CDR3 regions were sequenced from DNA using the immunoSEQ Assay. As for the original processing: T cell density was computed as TCR beta template counts normalized to usable DNA estimated by amplifying housekeeping genes. Richness was estimated using the preseqR package, with extrapolation to 400,000 templates for PBMC samples and to 120,000 templates for tissue samples. Clonality was defined as one minus Pielou's evenness. Tissue-enriched TCRs were identified through differential abundance testing performed on productive amino-acid clonotypes, with a minimum total count of 5 and an alpha of 0.1. The Jaccard Index and the Morisita Overlap Index were used to quantify repertoire overlap between compartments. GLIPH grouped TCR beta CDR3s together with public tetramer-defined viral CDR3s, and a viral motif had to include at least three viral sequences and show V-gene enrichment. The immuneACCESS repertoire file appears here via TCRdb, limited to in-frame rearrangements. These files lack a portion of the clones; in checked studies, under half of the deficit traces to unresolved V genes, and the cause of the others is not known. The V and J calls and clone size were taken over from that table, and D and trimming were inferred from the DNA. This sample gives tens of thousands of clones in total; around 87% of them show up just once. Roughly 7% of the sample rests with the top ten.

With regard to this clone: What this receptor recognizes is not known. Base quality data are lacking; no much larger clone is found one base away.

The sequence is built from TRBV6-5 and TRBJ2-7, and TRBD1 aligns with 8 junction nucleotides. The source was peripheral blood, collected before any cancer treatment. The origin of this receptor is a woman between 18 and 50 years old with stage III lung adenocarcinoma. The DNA is TGTGCCAGCAGTTCCGTCTCCCCGGACAGGGACTACGAGCAGTACTTC. This sequence encodes CASSSVSPDRDYEQYF.